These 4 T cell receptor beta chains originate from one sample sequenced in a study of T cell responses to AZD1222 COVID-19 vaccine listed by TCRdb under 2021. Per the publication, the time point label means: baseline before first vaccination. Receptors were amplified or captured by the immunoSEQ multiplex PCR assay. TCRdb took this table from immuneACCESS and kept in-frame rearrangements with V and J called. Such tables lack part of the clones; where checked against another copy, unresolved V genes explain under half of the gap, and the rest is unexplained. In all, the sample holds tens of thousands of clones, and around 81% of those were seen once. The ten largest account for 3.5% to 5% of the sample. This specimen consisted of peripheral blood, obtained on day 0 of AZD1222 vaccination. The receptors were sampled from an adult in good health.

The chain is built from TRBV5-4 and TRBJ2-7; D may be TRBD2 (6 bases). Germline CDR1 reads SGHNT; CDR2 reads YYREEE (reference sequence). The CDR3 has 14 amino acids. Trimming shortened V by 6 bases and J by 0 bases, and 13 bases separated the two germline ends. The CDR3 DNA follows: TGTGCCAGCACCAAGGACGGGAGCTCCTACGAGCAGTACTTC. It translates to CASTKDGSSYEQYF.

The J gene is TRBJ2-1, the V gene TRBV6-6, with D perhaps TRBD1 (5 bases). The CDR3 covers 12 residues. Trimming stripped 7 bases from V and 7 bases from J, with 11 bases between. Germline lookup yields CDR1 MNHNY and CDR2 SVGAGI (reference sequence). The CDR3 coding sequence is TGTGCCAGCATTGCGAAGGGGAATGAGCAGTTCTTC. Protein sequence: CASIAKGNEQFF.

This clone has only a few counts. The chain has TRBV13 and TRBJ2-1; 7 positions agree with TRBD1. Germline V lookup: CDR1 PRHDT, CDR2 FYEKMQ (reference sequence). This CDR3 region has 15 residues. V lost 3 bases and J lost 5; bases outside the gene matches: 7. The CDR3 coding sequence is TGTGCCAGCAGCTTCCCGAGACAGGGCCACAATGAGCAGTTCTTC. Its protein is CASSFPRQGHNEQFF.

In the case of this clone: The same CDR3 is also encoded by other DNA sequences in this sample. The chain carries TRBV28 and TRBJ1-2; D remains ambiguous. The ends were cut back, 7 bases at V and 1 base at J, with 13 bases in the middle. Germline V CDR1 and CDR2: MDHEN, SYDVKM. The CDR3 totals 14 residues. DNA for the CDR3: TGTGCCAGCACCCGGGGAGGGAATAACTATGGCTACACCTTC. This sequence encodes CASTRGGNNYGYTF.